These 13 T cell receptor beta chains share one sample of origin, sequenced in a study of read filtering for tumor transcriptome and immune sequencing (dated by TCRdb to the early 2020s). Sequencing used an Illumina HiSeq 4000. TCR libraries were built from about 370 ng RNA with the Immunoverse kit, using molecular barcoded adaptors covering alpha/delta and beta/gamma chains. TCRdb ran its own pipeline on the public reads, namely fastp trimming at Q25 and MiXCR clone calling, and kept in-frame beta chains. CDR3 protein sequences are deduplicated, and each keeps its most common genes and DNA. This sample lists 90,000 to 95,000 distinct CDR3 sequences; about a fifth were detected once. Roughly an eighth of the sample is taken by the ten largest. The sample was a population of CD138-negative cells sorted from bone marrow. The cell subset or site tag for this specimen amounts to: bone marrow mononuclear cells depleted of CD138+ plasma/myeloma cells by negative magnetic selection. The receptors originated from a donor at least 40 years old with multiple myeloma.

This clonotype was counted at least ten times. The V gene is TRBV20-1, the J gene TRBJ1-4, with 8 bases aligning to TRBD1. J lost 8 bases, V lost 5 bases, and 4 bases had no gene match. The CDR3 loop spans 12 amino acids. CDR1 is DFQATT, CDR2 SNEGSKA, per germline (reference sequence). The CDR3 loop reads CSAVTGGEKLFF. CDR3 sequence (DNA): TGCAGTGCTGTTACAGGGGGAGAAAAACTGTTTTTT.

The chain joins TRBV12-3 or TRBV12-4 to TRBJ1-2; 7 nucleotides match TRBD1. J gave up 7 bases and V 6 bases, and 8 bases lay outside the gene matches. The CDR3 totals 13 residues. The CDR3 region is CASSYGQERGYTF. CDR3 DNA sequence: TGTGCCAGCAGCTACGGACAGGAGCGTGGCTACACCTTC.

This clonotype appeared many times. A read error may be the cause here, since a much bigger clone is one base away. The rearrangement uses TRBV28 and TRBJ1-1, with 8 bases fitting TRBD1. This CDR3 region has 17 residues. In germline, CDR1 is MDHEN, CDR2 SYDVKM. J lost 4 bases, V lost 5 bases, and 15 bases had no gene match. The CDR3 region has the DNA TGTGCCAGCAGTCGATATTTGACAGGGGCGAGAGGCACTGAAGCTTTCTTT. Translation: CASSRYLTGARGTEAFF.

This clonotype was detected many times. The V call is TRBV6-6, the J call TRBJ2-7, with a possible D match to TRBD2 (5 bases). V was clipped by 2 bases and J by 0 bases, with 17 bases between them. The CDR3 contains 17 residues. Germline loops: CDR1 MNHNY, CDR2 SVGAGI (reference sequence). In DNA form, the CDR3 reads TGTGCCAGCAGTTACCTCGCGGGTATAGGGAGCTCCTACGAGCAGTACTTC. It encodes CASSYLAGIGSSYEQYF.

The rearrangement links TRBV29-1 to TRBJ1-1; D unclear. The CDR3 sequence is 12 residues long. The germline V gene has CDR1 SQVTM and CDR2 ANQGSEA. Between the trimmed V and J ends, which lost 4 bases and 2 bases, there was a span of 8 bases. CDR3 sequence: CSVGKQNTEAFF. CDR3 sequence (DNA): TGCAGCGTTGGGAAGCAAAACACTGAAGCTTTCTTT.

A remark on this clonotype: A much larger clone sits a single nucleotide away, making a read error possible. The genes are TRBV29-1 and TRBJ2-7, with 7 bases that match TRBD1. Germline CDR1 SQVTM, CDR2 ANQGSEA. CDR3 size: 13 residues. The CDR3: CGVGAGGYYEQYF. DNA for the CDR3: TGCGGCGTTGGGGCAGGGGGATACTACGAGCAGTACTTC.

Remarks on this clonotype: A junction end diverges from the germline sequence, so it may reflect a read error. The chain carries TRBV12-3 or TRBV12-4 and TRBJ1-1, with 10 bases lining up with TRBD1. The CDR3 consists of 16 residues. The CDR3: CASSYDRGPLYTEAFF. The CDR3 nucleotides read TGTGCCAGCAGTTACGACAGGGGGCCCCTTTACACTGAGGCTTTCTTT.

This clonotype was seen a few times. V is TRBV18 and J is TRBJ1-5, with a weak D call TRBD1 (5 bases). Trimming removed 2 bases at V and 4 bases at J, with 9 bases between. Germline V gene lookup returns CDR1 KGHSH and CDR2 LQKENI. The CDR3 loop spans 14 amino acids. The CDR3 coding sequence is TGTGCCAGCTCACCAGGGACCCCGAATCAGCCCCAGCATTTT. Protein sequence: CASSPGTPNQPQHF.

This rearrangement joins TRBV29-1 to TRBJ1-2; 8 bases align to TRBD1. The germline V gene has CDR1 SQVTM and CDR2 ANQGSEA. Trimming removed 5 bases from V and 4 bases from J; junction bases left unmatched: 6. CDR3 size: 13 residues. The CDR3, as DNA: TGCAGCGTTACGGGACAGGAGACCTATGGCTACACCTTC. It encodes CSVTGQETYGYTF.

In this sample, this clonotype turned up many times. The chain joins TRBV2 to TRBJ1-5; D uncertain. The CDR3 consists of 13 residues. Germline CDR1 SNHLY, CDR2 FYNNEI. With 8 bases removed from V and 0 bases from J, the gap between germline ends came to 8 bases. In nucleotides, the CDR3 is TGTGCCAGCCAGGATCTTAGCAATCAGCCCCAGCATTTT. This encodes CASQDLSNQPQHF.

To note about this clonotype: This may be a read error, as it is one base from a much larger clone. The V gene is TRBV9, the J gene TRBJ2-5; the match to TRBD2 covers 12 bases. This CDR3 is built from 15 residues. Germline V gene sequence: CDR1 SGDLS, CDR2 YYNGEE. The CDR3 protein is CASSWTSGAGETRYF. The CDR3 nucleotides are TGTGCCAGCAGCTGGACTAGCGGGGCGGGAGAGACCCGGTACTTC.

The sample holds many counts of this clonotype. This sequence joins TRBV18 and TRBJ2-2; 8 bases are shared with TRBD1. J lost 6 bases, V lost 4 bases, and 10 bases had no gene match. The germline gives CDR1 KGHSH, CDR2 LQKENI. This CDR3 is built from 16 residues. CDR3 residues: CASSRLAGGDSGELFF. CDR3 nucleotide sequence: TGTGCCAGCTCACGACTGGCAGGGGGCGATTCCGGGGAGCTGTTTTTT.

The sample holds a few counts of this clonotype. This chain links TRBV29-1 with TRBJ2-3; 15 positions agree with TRBD2. CDR3 length: 15 amino acids. The germline gives CDR1 SQVTM, CDR2 ANQGSEA. Germline trimming cut 7 bases from V and 2 bases from J; bases unmatched to any gene: 4. The CDR3 spells CSAGTSGGSTDTQYF. The DNA of the CDR3 is TGCAGCGCAGGGACTAGCGGGGGGTCCACAGATACGCAGTATTTT.